These 25 T cell receptor beta chains were sequenced from one sample in a study of cytomegalovirus exposure and HLA in healthy donors (dated by TCRdb to between 2016 and 2019). The library was obtained by the immunoSEQ multiplex PCR assay. For the multiplex PCR, a mixture combining 60 forward primers for TCR Vbeta segments and 13 reverse primers for TCR Jbeta segments was used. What TCRdb holds here is the immuneACCESS table cut down to in-frame rearrangements. Part of the clones is not present; checked against another copy, under half of the missing clones reflect an unresolved V gene, and the others are unexplained. The sample profile shows around 130,000 clones; 81% of them were found once. The ten largest clones take up around 0.7% of the sample. The sample comprised PBMCs. The receptors were sampled from a man between 18 and 35 years old in good health and CMV-seronegative.

The chain uses TRBV21-1 and TRBJ1-1. TRBV21-1 is marked as a pseudogene. This CDR3 has 18 residues. CDR3 protein: CASSPGTFTDFGNTEAFF. The DNA for the CDR3 is TGTGCCAGCAGCCCCGGAACGTTCACGGACTTCGGGAACACTGAAGCTTTCTTT.

The chain is built from TRBV28 and TRBJ2-7; perhaps TRBD1 as D (6 bases). Germline CDR1 and CDR2: MDHEN and SYDVKM. The CDR3 is 15 residues long. V was clipped by 6 bases and J by 2 bases, with 17 bases between them. The DNA for the CDR3 is TGTGCCAGCAGGCTCAGGGGACGTCCAACCTACGAGCAGTACTTC. Residues: CASRLRGRPTYEQYF.

The genes are TRBV7-9 and TRBJ1-3, with TRBD1 as a possible D gene (5 bases). There are 14 residues in the CDR3. Germline V gives CDR1 SEHNR, CDR2 FQNEAQ (reference sequence). The V and J ends lost 1 base and 8 bases respectively, with 12 bases between them. In nucleotides, the CDR3 is TGTGCCAGCAGCTTAGAACAGGTCGGGTACACCATATATTTT. Amino acid sequence: CASSLEQVGYTIYF.

This clone was seen a handful of times. The chain is built from TRBV4-1 and TRBJ1-5, with unresolved D. Trimming pared 0 bases from V and 7 bases from J, leaving 16 bases between. Germline V CDR1 and CDR2: MGHRA, YSYEKL. The CDR3 covers 16 residues. The CDR3 coding sequence is TGCGCCAGCAGCCAAGAAACGTCAGGTAGGAACCAGCCCCAGCATTTT. Protein sequence: CASSQETSGRNQPQHF.

The chain combines TRBV5-6 with TRBJ1-6; D might be TRBD1 (5 bases). The CDR3 length is 16 residues. CDR1 and CDR2 from the germline V gene are SGHDT and YYEEEE. The germline V and J ends were trimmed by 1 base and 8 bases, with 16 bases remaining between them. In DNA, the CDR3 is TGTGCCAGCAGCTTGTCTTCAGGGTTCGTGTATTCACCCCTCCACTTT. Encoded protein: CASSLSSGFVYSPLHF.

The sample holds a few counts of this clone. This chain links TRBV4-3 with TRBJ1-1; D gene ambiguous. V lost 5 bases and J lost 5, with 9 bases in between. The length of the CDR3 is 12 residues. Germline assignment: CDR1 LGHNA and CDR2 YSLEER. The CDR3 loop is CASSSGGTEAFF. In nucleotides, the CDR3 is TGCGCCAGCAGCTCGGGAGGTACTGAAGCTTTCTTT.

This chain joins TRBV6-5 and TRBJ1-1; D ambiguous. The CDR3 sequence is 14 residues long. Germline CDR1 is MNHEY and CDR2 is SVGAGI. The V end was cut by 6 bases, the J end by 0 bases, with 11 bases between. The CDR3 is CASSLQQVNTEAFF. The CDR3 DNA reads as TGTGCCAGCAGCCTCCAGCAGGTGAACACTGAAGCTTTCTTT.

This rearrangement joins TRBV5-6 to TRBJ1-2; the D gene is possibly TRBD1 (6 bases). The CDR3 is 14 residues long. V dropped 1 base and J dropped 2 bases, with 9 bases sitting between them. Germline CDR1 reads SGHDT; CDR2 reads YYEEEE. CDR3 in amino acids: CASSLTGLNYGYTF. The CDR3 DNA is TGTGCCAGCAGCTTGACAGGGTTGAACTATGGCTACACCTTC.

The chain links TRBV5-4 to TRBJ1-1; 12 bases map to TRBD1. This CDR3 region has 16 residues. V shed 3 bases, J shed 0 bases, and the junction held 3 bases outside the gene matches. In germline, CDR1 is SGHNT, CDR2 YYREEE (reference sequence). In nucleotides, the CDR3 is TGTGCCAGCAGCTGGGACAGGGGGCGTGTGAACACTGAAGCTTTCTTT. This gives the protein CASSWDRGRVNTEAFF.

The chain couples TRBV19 to TRBJ1-2; D gene ambiguous. The V gene lost 5 bases and the J gene lost 8 bases, with 15 bases spanning the gap. Germline V gene sequence: CDR1 LNHDA, CDR2 SQIVND (reference sequence). This CDR3 is built from 13 residues. The CDR3 DNA sequence: TGTGCCAGTAGTGCCCGATCCCTTCAGGGCTACACCTTC. Protein product: CASSARSLQGYTF.

This clone was seen a single time. The chain recombines TRBV6-6 with TRBJ2-1; tentative D call: TRBD2 (6 bases). Germline V gene sequence: CDR1 MNHNY, CDR2 SVGAGI (reference sequence). V shed 6 bases and J shed 6 bases, with 18 bases lying between them. The CDR3 contains 15 residues. CDR3 sequence: CASRLADPPRNEQFF. CDR3 nucleotide sequence: TGTGCCAGCAGGTTAGCGGACCCGCCCCGCAATGAGCAGTTCTTC.

This clone was seen a single time. V gene TRBV7-9 combines with J gene TRBJ1-2; D is unclear. CDR1 and CDR2 from the germline V gene are SEHNR and FQNEAQ (reference sequence). The CDR3 has 15 amino acids. The germline V and J ends were trimmed by 1 base and 2 bases, with 11 bases remaining between them. The CDR3 protein is CASSLGAVPNYGYTF. Here the CDR3 DNA reads TGTGCCAGCAGCTTAGGGGCAGTACCAAACTATGGCTACACCTTC. The full variable domain, with the rest looked up from reference TRBV7-9 and TRBJ1-2, is DTGVSQNPRHKITKRGQNVTFRCDPISEHNRLYWYRQTLGQGPEFLTYFQNEAQLEKSRLLSDRFSAERPKGSFSTLEIQRTEQGDSAMYLCASSLGAVPNYGYTFGSGTRLTVV.

The chain is built from TRBV9 and TRBJ1-1; D unresolved. This CDR3 is 14 amino acids long. The V gene's germline CDR1 is SGDLS and CDR2 YYNGEE. V lost 0 bases, J lost 0 bases, and 6 bases lay in between. CDR3 sequence (DNA): TGTGCCAGCAGCGTAGTAGAACTGAACACTGAAGCTTTCTTT. Amino acid sequence: CASSVVELNTEAFF.

The V gene is TRBV6-1, the J gene TRBJ1-5; D not certain. Trimming shortened V by 6 bases and J by 8 bases, and 20 bases separated the two germline ends. Germline V gene sequence: CDR1 MNHNS, CDR2 SASEGT. The CDR3 loop spans 15 amino acids. CDR3 bases: TGTGCCAGCAGCCAACACTCGGCGGACTGGGAGCCCCAGCATTTT. Translation gives CASSQHSADWEPQHF.

The J gene is TRBJ2-7, the V gene TRBV27, with 10 nucleotides matching TRBD2. Germline V gene data show CDR1 as MNHEY and CDR2 as SMNVEV (reference sequence). The CDR3 runs 18 residues. The V gene end was trimmed by 1 base and the J gene end by 4 bases; junction bases not matched to a gene: 13. The CDR3 bases are TGTGCCAGCAGTTTATTGGTTCTAGCGGGGGTAAGAGGGTACGAGCAGTACTTC. It specifies CASSLLVLAGVRGYEQYF.

V is TRBV9 and J is TRBJ1-1; TRBD1 might be the D (6 bases). The CDR3 is 16 amino acids. Germline V gene sequence: CDR1 SGDLS, CDR2 YYNGEE. The V and J ends lost 4 bases and 4 bases respectively, with 20 bases between them. CDR3 nucleotide sequence: TGTGCCAGCAGCCCGCACAGCACAGGGTCCACCACTGAAGCTTTCTTT. Translation gives CASSPHSTGSTTEAFF.

DNA of the CDR3: TGTGCCAGCAGGGGGACTAGCCTAGATACGCAGTATTTT. Translating gives CASRGTSLDTQYF. The chain is built from TRBV2 and TRBJ2-3, with 9 bases lining up with TRBD2. The V and J ends lost 6 bases and 5 bases, in that order; junction bases with no gene match: 3. In germline, CDR1 is SNHLY, CDR2 FYNNEI. The CDR3 runs 13 residues.

The chain links TRBV28 to TRBJ2-7; D is ambiguous. CDR3 length: 13 residues. Trimming left V 8 bases short and J 4 bases short, with 15 bases between. Per germline, CDR1 MDHEN and CDR2 SYDVKM. The CDR3 coding sequence is TGTGCCAGCCACCAGACAAGGCGATACGAGCAGTACTTC. Translating gives CASHQTRRYEQYF.

This sequence joins TRBV28 and TRBJ2-3; possible D gene TRBD2, 5 bases. V lost 1 base to trimming and J lost 0 bases, with 11 bases between them. The CDR3 totals 16 residues. Germline assignment: CDR1 MDHEN and CDR2 SYDVKM. In DNA, the CDR3 is TGTGCCAGCAGTTTATCGGGGATGGCTAGCACAGATACGCAGTATTTT. Encoded protein: CASSLSGMASTDTQYF.

This clone was counted between two and nine times. The J gene is TRBJ1-1, the V gene TRBV2; the D is unclear. This CDR3 region has 15 residues. V was shortened by 3 bases and J by 6 bases, with 17 bases between the two germline ends. CDR1 is SNHLY and CDR2 is FYNNEI in the germline V gene. In DNA form, the CDR3 reads TGTGCCAGCAGTGATCTCCGGGAAGTAAGCGCTGAAGCTTTCTTT. Amino acid sequence: CASSDLREVSAEAFF.

This clone has a handful of counts. The J gene is TRBJ2-7, the V gene TRBV19, with 7 positions matching TRBD1. This CDR3 spans 16 amino acids. Per germline, CDR1 LNHDA and CDR2 SQIVND (reference sequence). Trimming cost V 4 bases and J 1 base; bases outside gene matches: 10. CDR3 in DNA: TGTGCCAGTAGTAGTCGACAGGGTGCTTTATCCTACGAGCAGTACTTC. This codes for CASSSRQGALSYEQYF.

CDR3 DNA: TGTGCCAGCTCACCCCTTCTAGCGGGGGGTTACAATGAGCAGTTCTTC. Protein product: CASSPLLAGGYNEQFF. V and J are TRBV27 and TRBJ2-1; 11 bases agree with TRBD2. Trimming took 8 bases from V and 4 from J; bases not matched to a gene: 10. Germline V lookup: CDR1 MNHEY, CDR2 SMNVEV (reference sequence). The CDR3 runs 16 residues.

This chain joins TRBV18 and TRBJ2-1, with D possibly matching TRBD1 (5 bases). CDR3 length equals 15 residues. Trimming left V 2 bases short and J 1 base short, with 9 bases between. Germline V gene lookup returns CDR1 KGHSH and CDR2 LQKENI. CDR3 coding DNA: TGTGCCAGCTCACCAGTTCAGGGTTCCTACAATGAGCAGTTCTTC. As protein: CASSPVQGSYNEQFF.

The V and J genes are TRBV7-2 and TRBJ2-1, with D maybe TRBD1 (6 bases). Germline V gene sequence: CDR1 SGHTA, CDR2 FQGNSA. V dropped 5 bases and J dropped 6 bases, with 14 bases sitting between them. The CDR3 extends over 14 amino acids. CDR3 protein: CASSPQGRFNEQFF. In DNA, the CDR3 is TGTGCCAGCAGCCCACAGGGAAGATTCAATGAGCAGTTCTTC.

The chain carries TRBV2 and TRBJ2-3, with 8 positions matching TRBD2. The CDR3 runs to 19 residues. Looked up from germline, CDR1 is SNHLY and CDR2 is FYNNEI. J was trimmed by 0 bases and V by 4 bases; bases with no gene match: 15. CDR3: CASSGGFGGGKTSTDTQYF. CDR3 nucleotides: TGTGCCAGCAGTGGGGGCTTCGGGGGGGGGAAAACTAGCACAGATACGCAGTATTTT.